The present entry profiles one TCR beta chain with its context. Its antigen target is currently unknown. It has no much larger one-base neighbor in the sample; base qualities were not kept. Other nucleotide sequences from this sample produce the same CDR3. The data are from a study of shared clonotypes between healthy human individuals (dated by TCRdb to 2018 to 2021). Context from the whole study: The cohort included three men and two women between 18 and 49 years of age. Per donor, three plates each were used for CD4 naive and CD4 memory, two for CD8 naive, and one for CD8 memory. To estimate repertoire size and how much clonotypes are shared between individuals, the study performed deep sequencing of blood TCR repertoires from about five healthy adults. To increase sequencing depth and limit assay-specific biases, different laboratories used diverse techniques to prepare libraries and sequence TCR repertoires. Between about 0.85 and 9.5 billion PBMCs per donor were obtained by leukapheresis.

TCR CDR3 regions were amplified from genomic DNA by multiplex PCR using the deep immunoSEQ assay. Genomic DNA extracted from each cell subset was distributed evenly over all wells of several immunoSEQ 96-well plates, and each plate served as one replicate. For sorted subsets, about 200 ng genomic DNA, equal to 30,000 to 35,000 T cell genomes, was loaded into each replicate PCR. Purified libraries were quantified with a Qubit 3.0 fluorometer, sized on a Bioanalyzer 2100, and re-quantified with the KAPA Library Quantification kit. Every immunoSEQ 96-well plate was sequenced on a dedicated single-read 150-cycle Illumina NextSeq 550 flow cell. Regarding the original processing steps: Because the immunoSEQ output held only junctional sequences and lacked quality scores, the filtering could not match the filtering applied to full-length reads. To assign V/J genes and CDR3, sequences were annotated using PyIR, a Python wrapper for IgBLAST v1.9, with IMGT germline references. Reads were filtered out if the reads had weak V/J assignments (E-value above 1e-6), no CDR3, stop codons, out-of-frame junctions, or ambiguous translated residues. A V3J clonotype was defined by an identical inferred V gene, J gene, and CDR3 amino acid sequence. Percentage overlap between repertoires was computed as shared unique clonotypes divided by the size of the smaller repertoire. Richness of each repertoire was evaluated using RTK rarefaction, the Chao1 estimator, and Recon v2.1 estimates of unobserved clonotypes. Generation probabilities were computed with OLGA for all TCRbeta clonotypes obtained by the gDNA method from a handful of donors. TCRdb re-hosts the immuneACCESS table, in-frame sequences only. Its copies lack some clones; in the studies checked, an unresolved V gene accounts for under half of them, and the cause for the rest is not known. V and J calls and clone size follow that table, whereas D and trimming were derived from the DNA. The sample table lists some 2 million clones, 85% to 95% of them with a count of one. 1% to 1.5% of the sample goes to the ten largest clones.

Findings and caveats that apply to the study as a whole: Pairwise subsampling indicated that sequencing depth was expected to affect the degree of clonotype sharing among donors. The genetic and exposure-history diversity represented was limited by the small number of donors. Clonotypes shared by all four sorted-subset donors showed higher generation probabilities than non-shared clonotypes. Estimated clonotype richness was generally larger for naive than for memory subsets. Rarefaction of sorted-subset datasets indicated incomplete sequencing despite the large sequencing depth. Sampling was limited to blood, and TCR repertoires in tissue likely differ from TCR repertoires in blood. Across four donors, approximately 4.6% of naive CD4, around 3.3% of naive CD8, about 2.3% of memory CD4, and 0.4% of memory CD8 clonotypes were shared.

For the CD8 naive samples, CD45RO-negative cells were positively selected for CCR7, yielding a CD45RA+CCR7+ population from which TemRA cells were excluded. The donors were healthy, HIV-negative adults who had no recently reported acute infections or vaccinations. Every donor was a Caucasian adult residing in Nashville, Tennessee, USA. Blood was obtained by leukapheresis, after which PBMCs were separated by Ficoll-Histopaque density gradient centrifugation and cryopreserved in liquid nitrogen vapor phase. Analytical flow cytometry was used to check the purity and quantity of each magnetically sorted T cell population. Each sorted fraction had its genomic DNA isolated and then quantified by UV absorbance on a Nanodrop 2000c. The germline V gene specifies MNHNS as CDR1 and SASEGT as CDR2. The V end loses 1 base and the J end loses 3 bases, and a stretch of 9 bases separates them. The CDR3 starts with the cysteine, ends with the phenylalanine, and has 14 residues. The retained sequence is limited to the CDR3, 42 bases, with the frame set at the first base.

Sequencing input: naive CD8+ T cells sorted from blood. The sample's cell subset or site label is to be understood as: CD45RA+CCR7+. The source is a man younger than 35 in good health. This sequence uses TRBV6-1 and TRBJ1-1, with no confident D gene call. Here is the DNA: TGTGCCAGCAGTGAAGGGGGATGGGACACTGAAGCTTTCTTT. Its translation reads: CASSEGGWDTEAFF.